What follows are 28 T cell receptor beta chains derived from one specimen sequenced in a study of T cell repertoires in cytomegalovirus infection. TCRdb ran MiXCR on the reads and lists one entry per CDR3 protein. This sample has approximately 990,000 distinct CDR3 sequences, with about 33% found just once. Their cognate antigens are unknown. The sample in question was cultured CD8+ T cells from PBMCs, obtained from culture after CMV antigen stimulation. These receptors all stem from a human donor in good health (CMV status not recorded). Some clones in this sample may be carry-over from other donors' samples.

The J gene is TRBJ1-6, the V gene TRBV13; D not certain. V gave up 1 base and J gave up 11 bases, with 9 bases separating them. The CDR3 is made up of 13 amino acids. Germline-derived CDR1 and CDR2 are PRHDT and FYEKMQ (reference sequence). Written as DNA, the CDR3 is TGTGCCAGCAGCTTAGTCAGTACGACACCCCTCCACTTT. Its protein is CASSLVSTTPLHF.

This clonotype was seen once. One junction end disagrees with the germline gene, perhaps due to a read error. This chain connects TRBV7-8 to TRBJ1-6, with TRBD1 identical over 8 bases. CDR3 length equals 16 residues. Germline CDR1 is SGHVS and CDR2 is FQNEAQ. This chain's CDR3 is CVSSPGWDRYNSPLHF. CDR3 in DNA: TGTGTCAGCAGCCCAGGCTGGGACAGGTATAATTCACCCCTCCACTTT. Combining the CDR3 with reference TRBV7-8 and TRBJ1-6 gives the whole variable domain GAGVSQSPRYKVAKRGQDVALRCDPISGHVSLFWYQQALGQGPEFLTYFQNEAQLDKSGLPSDRFFAERPEGSVSTLKIQRTQQEDSAVYLCVSSPGWDRYNSPLHFGNGTRLTVT.

The rearrangement uses TRBV6-6 and TRBJ1-1, with TRBD1 matching over 10 bases. The CDR3 loop spans 15 amino acids. CDR1 and CDR2 from the germline V gene are MNHNY and SVGAGI (reference sequence). Losses at the gene ends were 6 bases for V and 5 bases for J; bases not matched to a gene: 9. The CDR3 DNA is TGTGCCAGCAGCTCCGAGGACAGGGGGAAGACTGAAGCTTTCTTT. This codes for CASSSEDRGKTEAFF.

The V call is TRBV10-3, the J call TRBJ2-4; D gene unclear. The CDR3 is 16 residues long. Germline V gene data show CDR1 as ENHRY and CDR2 as SYGVKD. Between the trimmed V and J ends, which lost 5 bases and 4 bases, there was a span of 18 bases. For the CDR3, the DNA is TGTGCCATCAGTCCACAGTCCGCGGAATCAAAAAACATTCAGTACTTC. This gives the protein CAISPQSAESKNIQYF.

The V call is TRBV28, the J call TRBJ2-5; the match to TRBD2 covers 10 bases. Germline V CDR1 and CDR2: MDHEN, SYDVKM. This CDR3 has 15 residues. V lost 7 bases and J lost 0; bases outside the gene matches: 5. The CDR3: CASTQRGGYQETQYF. The CDR3 coding sequence is TGTGCCAGCACTCAGCGGGGGGGATACCAAGAGACCCAGTACTTC. The whole variable domain, filled in from reference TRBV28 and TRBJ2-5, reads DVKVTQSSRYLVKRTGEKVFLECVQDMDHENMFWYRQDPGLGLRLIYFSYDVKMKEKGDIPEGYSVSREKKERFSLILESASTNQTSMYLCASTQRGGYQETQYFGPGTRLLVL.

The J gene is TRBJ2-7, the V gene TRBV6-5, with 8 bases aligning to TRBD1. The CDR3 runs 15 residues. J gave up 3 bases and V 6 bases, and 10 bases lay outside the gene matches. CDR1 is MNHEY, CDR2 SVGAGI, per germline. The CDR3 loop is CASRDRDGLVYEQYF. The CDR3 region has the DNA TGTGCCAGCAGGGACAGGGACGGACTCGTCTACGAGCAGTACTTC.

This clonotype was seen just once. The chain links TRBV7-9 to TRBJ1-2; D is uncertain. Trimming pared 4 bases from V and 6 bases from J, leaving 15 bases between. The CDR3 consists of 14 residues. Germline V gene sequence: CDR1 SEHNR, CDR2 FQNEAQ (reference sequence). In DNA form, the CDR3 reads TGTGCCAGCAGCTCCAACCCCGGAGTGCATGGCTACACCTTC. Protein product: CASSSNPGVHGYTF.

J is TRBJ1-1 and V is TRBV7-8; D is ambiguous. The CDR3 totals 16 residues. With 5 bases removed from V and 0 bases from J, the gap between germline ends came to 16 bases. The germline CDR1 and CDR2 sequences are SGHVS and FQNEAQ. CDR3 DNA sequence: TGTGCCAGCAGCCCGGACGCCCTCCCAATGAACACTGAAGCTTTCTTT. Protein sequence: CASSPDALPMNTEAFF.

In this sample, this clonotype turned up many times. This rearrangement joins TRBV9 to TRBJ2-1; the D call may be TRBD1 or TRBD2 (5 bases each). Trimming left V 2 bases short and J 4 bases short, with 7 bases between. The CDR3 has 13 amino acids. The germline V gene encodes CDR1 SGDLS and CDR2 YYNGEE. CDR3 sequence: CASSVGAYNEQFF. The CDR3 nucleotides are TGTGCCAGCAGCGTCGGGGCGTACAATGAGCAGTTCTTC.

This clonotype has only a few counts. The CDR3 spells CASGFKGATEAFF. The CDR3 DNA sequence: TGTGCTAGTGGTTTTAAGGGCGCCACTGAAGCTTTCTTT. The J gene is TRBJ1-1, the V gene TRBV12-5; D remains ambiguous. The CDR3 consists of 13 residues. With 3 bases removed from V and 4 bases from J, the gap between germline ends came to 9 bases. Per germline, CDR1 LGHNT and CDR2 FRNRAP.

This clonotype was recorded many times. The CDR3 DNA follows: TGTGCCAGCAGGCGACTGCTGGGAACAGATACGCAGTATTTT. Translation: CASRRLLGTDTQYF. The chain joins TRBV6-1 to TRBJ2-3; D ambiguous. Germline CDR1 reads MNHNS; CDR2 reads SASEGT. V was pared by 6 bases and J by 3 bases, with 13 bases between. The CDR3 sequence is 14 residues long.

The V call is TRBV27, the J call TRBJ1-2; the match to TRBD1 covers 8 bases. The CDR3 sequence is 14 residues long. J was trimmed by 8 bases and V by 5 bases; bases with no gene match: 10. From germline, CDR1 is MNHEY and CDR2 SMNVEV (reference sequence). In nucleotides, the CDR3 is TGTGCCAGCAGTCATGGACAGGGCGTTCGGGGCTACACCTTC. Translating gives CASSHGQGVRGYTF.

The rearrangement uses TRBV28 and TRBJ2-1; D possibly matches TRBD1 or TRBD2 (6 bases each). There are 14 residues in the CDR3. Germline V CDR1 and CDR2: MDHEN, SYDVKM. V lost 5 bases and J 9 bases, leaving 17 bases between the germline ends. CDR3: CASSVRGVGGEQFF. CDR3 in DNA: TGTGCCAGCAGTGTTAGGGGGGTAGGGGGTGAGCAGTTCTTC. The variable domain in full, with the rest retrieved from reference TRBV28 and TRBJ2-1, is DVKVTQSSRYLVKRTGEKVFLECVQDMDHENMFWYRQDPGLGLRLIYFSYDVKMKEKGDIPEGYSVSREKKERFSLILESASTNQTSMYLCASSVRGVGGEQFFGPGTRLTVL.

This rearrangement joins TRBV7-9 to TRBJ2-7; D gene ambiguous. Per the germline V gene, CDR1 is SEHNR and CDR2 is FQNEAQ (reference sequence). V was cut by 5 bases and J by 1 base, with 18 bases left in between. The CDR3 has 16 residues. The CDR3 loop is CASSRLDGVFSYEQYF. Written as DNA, the CDR3 is TGTGCCAGCAGCCGCCTCGACGGAGTTTTTTCCTACGAGCAGTACTTC. The whole variable domain, remainder taken from reference TRBV7-9 and TRBJ2-7, is DTGVSQNPRHKITKRGQNVTFRCDPISEHNRLYWYRQTLGQGPEFLTYFQNEAQLEKSRLLSDRFSAERPKGSFSTLEIQRTEQGDSAMYLCASSRLDGVFSYEQYFGPGTRLTVT.

This clonotype showed up just a few times. The gene calls are TRBV5-5 and TRBJ2-7; no firm D call. CDR1 and CDR2 (germline): SGHKS, YYEKEE (reference sequence). The CDR3 runs 14 residues. V lost 2 bases to trimming and J lost 4 bases, with 13 bases between them. CDR3 DNA sequence: TGTGCCAGCAGCTTAAGTGGGCCGCATTACGAGCAGTACTTC. Translating it yields CASSLSGPHYEQYF.

This clonotype has only a few counts. The chain has TRBV6-2 or TRBV6-3 and TRBJ1-2, with 8 bases identical to TRBD1. Germline V gives CDR1 MNHEY, CDR2 SVGEGT. The CDR3 length is 13 residues. The J segment lost 3 bases and the V segment lost 8 bases, leaving 5 bases of the junction unmatched. Here the CDR3 reads CASVSGGYYGYTF. DNA of the CDR3: TGTGCCAGCGTGTCAGGGGGCTACTATGGCTACACCTTC.

This sequence joins TRBV7-9 and TRBJ1-2, with D possibly TRBD1 on 5 matching bases. Trimming pared 4 bases from V and 4 bases from J, leaving 13 bases between. Germline V gene sequence: CDR1 SEHNR, CDR2 FQNEAQ (reference sequence). CDR3 size: 14 residues. The CDR3, as DNA: TGTGCCAGCAGCTCCCGCGAGGGGCTCTATGGCTACACCTTC. Its protein product is CASSSREGLYGYTF.

This clonotype was counted between two and nine times. The chain has TRBV6-5 and TRBJ1-1, with D perhaps TRBD1 (5 bases). Germline CDR1 reads MNHEY; CDR2 reads SVGAGI. This CDR3 comprises 13 residues. The V end lost 7 bases, the J end lost 4 bases, and 13 bases lay between the germline ends. Here the CDR3 reads CASNSPGATEAFF. The CDR3 DNA is TGTGCCAGCAACTCCCCTGGGGCCACTGAAGCTTTCTTT.

This clonotype was seen a handful of times. The CDR3 is CASSGTSGGIEETQYF. CDR3 bases: TGCGCCAGCAGCGGAACTAGCGGGGGGATCGAAGAGACCCAGTACTTC. The chain couples TRBV5-1 to TRBJ2-5, with 12 bases matching TRBD2. Germline CDR1 SGHRS, CDR2 YFSETQ. V was clipped by 4 bases and J by 3 bases; unmatched bases: 7. This CDR3 contains 16 residues.

Comments on this clonotype: A much larger clone lies one base from this, so it may be a read error. The rearrangement links TRBV27 to TRBJ1-2; 7 bases align to TRBD1. V was pared by 6 bases and J by 3 bases, with 4 bases of the junction left unmatched. The CDR3 is made up of 13 amino acids. CDR1 and CDR2 (germline): MNHEY, SMNVEV (reference sequence). The CDR3 coding sequence is TGTGCCAGCAGCTGGGGACAGTACTATGGCTACACCTTC. This translates into CASSWGQYYGYTF.

J is TRBJ2-1 and V is TRBV10-3, with TRBD2 matching 7 bases. The V segment lost 7 bases and the J segment 2 bases; nucleotides outside the gene matches: 5. Per the germline V gene, CDR1 is ENHRY and CDR2 is SYGVKD. The CDR3 contains 14 residues. The CDR3 DNA is TGTGCCATCATCTCTAGCGGCACCTACAATGAGCAGTTCTTC. This translates into CAIISSGTYNEQFF.

The CDR3 nucleotides read TGTGCCAGCAGTTTGAACCCGGGGGGCCCGAACACCGGGGAGCTGTTTTTT. Translated, it gives CASSLNPGGPNTGELFF. This chain joins TRBV27 and TRBJ2-2; possible D gene TRBD2, 7 bases. V gave up 3 bases and J gave up 0 bases, with 14 bases separating them. The CDR3 contains 17 residues. Germline values: CDR1 MNHEY, CDR2 SMNVEV (reference sequence).

This clonotype was observed a few times. The chain's CDR3 is CASSTSPGQGQAFF. CDR3 in DNA: TGTGCCAGCAGTACATCCCCGGGACAGGGTCAAGCTTTCTTT. The chain recombines TRBV6-5 with TRBJ1-1; TRBD1 aligns across 9 bases. From germline, CDR1 is MNHEY and CDR2 SVGAGI. The CDR3 spans 14 residues. V dropped 5 bases and J dropped 9; count of bases not matched to a gene: 10.

The chain recombines TRBV9 with TRBJ2-1, with D maybe TRBD2 (7 bases). Germline V lookup: CDR1 SGDLS, CDR2 YYNGEE. The CDR3 length is 16 residues. Trimming shortened V by 0 bases and J by 4 bases, and 14 bases separated the two germline ends. For the CDR3, the DNA is TGTGCCAGCAGCGTAGCTGAGGGGGGGTCTTACAATGAGCAGTTCTTC. This encodes CASSVAEGGSYNEQFF.

The chain uses TRBV7-9 and TRBJ1-1; 7 bases are shared with TRBD1. Germline loops: CDR1 SEHNR, CDR2 FQNEAQ (reference sequence). CDR3 length: 16 residues. The trim removed 2 bases at V and 1 base at J, leaving 7 bases unmatched. The CDR3 loop reads CASSLLGNRGNTEAFF. DNA for the CDR3: TGTGCCAGCAGCTTATTGGGAAACAGGGGGAACACTGAAGCTTTCTTT.

The rearrangement uses TRBV7-9 and TRBJ2-1, with 7 positions matching TRBD2. V shed 6 bases and J 8 bases; nucleotides not matched to a gene: 1. CDR1 is SEHNR and CDR2 is FQNEAQ in the germline V gene (reference sequence). The CDR3 extends over 11 amino acids. CDR3 residues: CASRGGYEQFF. The CDR3 nucleotides read TGTGCCAGCAGGGGGGGGTATGAGCAGTTCTTC.

Concerning this clonotype itself: A read error is possible here, since a much larger clone lies one base away. This sequence joins TRBV7-2 and TRBJ2-3; 7 bases match TRBD1. The CDR3 is made up of 14 amino acids. The J segment lost 5 bases and the V segment lost 4 bases, leaving 6 bases of the junction unmatched. Germline V gene lookup returns CDR1 SGHTA and CDR2 FQGNSA. CDR3 DNA: TGTGCCAGCAGCTACGACAGGGTTGAAGATACGCAGTATTTT. Its translation is CASSYDRVEDTQYF. Variable domain in full (rest from reference TRBV7-2 and TRBJ2-3): GAGVSQSPSNKVTEKGKDVELRCDPISGHTALYWYRQSLGQGLEFLIYFQGNSAPDKSGLPSDRFSAERTGGSVSTLTIQRTQQEDSAVYLCASSYDRVEDTQYFGPGTRLTVL.

The chain couples TRBV29-1 to TRBJ1-1; D gene unclear. The CDR3 contains 11 residues. CDR1 SQVTM and CDR2 ANQGSEA come from the germline V gene. Trimming removed 8 bases from V and 0 bases from J, with 7 bases in between. The CDR3 here is CSHSLNTEAFF. In DNA, the CDR3 is TGCAGCCACTCCCTGAACACTGAAGCTTTCTTT.